A single sample is the source of the 32 T cell receptor beta chains below, sequenced in a study of tumor-infiltrating lymphocytes in oesophageal squamous cell carcinoma. TCRdb reprocessed the PCR reads via MiXCR and lists one record per CDR3 protein. The sample carries 8,000 to 13,000 distinct CDR3 sequences, around 58% recorded once. The sample taken for sequencing was esophageal tumor tissue. Receptor source: a female donor with esophageal squamous cell carcinoma.

This clonotype qualifies as large. The CDR3 DNA is TGTGCCAGCAGCAGGGGACAGGGAGTAGGCTACACCTTC. Translated, it gives CASSRGQGVGYTF. V is TRBV7-9 and J is TRBJ1-2, with 9 nucleotides matching TRBD1. The CDR3 loop spans 13 amino acids. The germline gives CDR1 SEHNR, CDR2 FQNEAQ (reference sequence). V dropped 5 bases and J dropped 8; count of bases not matched to a gene: 6.

The V call is TRBV2, the J call TRBJ1-5; D unresolved. The CDR3 extends over 15 amino acids. Germline values: CDR1 SNHLY, CDR2 FYNNEI. V was pared by 0 bases and J by 2 bases, with 8 bases between. The CDR3 coding sequence is TGTGCCAGCAGTGAAGCGGGGAGGGGCAATCAGCCCCAGCATTTT. This encodes CASSEAGRGNQPQHF.

The J gene is TRBJ2-1, the V gene TRBV7-9; 7 bases line up with TRBD1. This CDR3 has 14 amino acids. The V gene's germline CDR1 is SEHNR and CDR2 FQNEAQ (reference sequence). Trimming at V came to 1 base and at J to 6 bases, leaving 3 bases not matched to a gene. The DNA of the CDR3 is TGTGCCAGCAGCTTAGGGGACAGATCCAATGAGCAGTTCTTC. Protein sequence: CASSLGDRSNEQFF.

V usage is TRBV12-3 or TRBV12-4 and J usage is TRBJ2-5; perhaps TRBD1 as D (6 bases). Trimming cost V 6 bases and J 4 bases, with 9 bases left between them. This CDR3 has 12 amino acids. CDR3 sequence reads: CASSTQGETQYF. CDR3 sequence (DNA): TGTGCCAGCAGCACACAGGGAGAGACCCAGTACTTC.

The CDR3 sequence: CATRNGGAFYEQYF. The CDR3 nucleotides are TGCGCCACCCGGAACGGAGGGGCCTTCTACGAGCAGTACTTC. The chain combines TRBV10-1 with TRBJ2-7, with D perhaps matching TRBD2 (6 bases). Per the germline V gene, CDR1 is WNHNN and CDR2 is SYGVQD (reference sequence). The CDR3 has 14 residues. V dropped 10 bases and J dropped 3 bases, with 19 bases sitting between them.

This rearrangement joins TRBV12-3 or TRBV12-4 to TRBJ2-3; 16 bases fit TRBD2. The V and J ends lost 7 bases and 6 bases, in that order; junction bases with no gene match: 7. This CDR3 is built from 16 residues. CDR3 in amino acids: CASTQGLAGGIDTQYF. CDR3 nucleotide sequence: TGTGCCAGCACTCAGGGACTAGCGGGAGGGATCGATACGCAGTATTTT.

This chain uses TRBV11-2 with TRBJ2-7; 10 bases agree with TRBD1. The DNA end favors TRBJ2-5, so the J call may be wrong. The CDR3 contains 14 residues. Per the germline V gene, CDR1 is SGHAT and CDR2 is FQNNGV. The CDR3 here is CASSWTGGAGTQYF. DNA for the CDR3: TGTGCCAGCAGCTGGACAGGGGGGGCGGGGACCCAGTACTTC.

This clonotype was counted many times. The DNA for the CDR3 is TGTGTTACGCGACGGGCTAGCGGGAGAGGGGGGAATGAGCAGTTCTTC. This codes for CVTRRASGRGGNEQFF. The chain couples TRBV7-9 to TRBJ2-1, with 10 bases matching TRBD2. Germline CDR1 SEHNR, CDR2 FQNEAQ (reference sequence). The CDR3 totals 16 residues.

The chain recombines TRBV7-4 with TRBJ2-3, with D unresolved. CDR3 length: 14 amino acids. Per germline, CDR1 SGHVT and CDR2 SQSDAQ. V was shortened by 3 bases and J by 0 bases, with 7 bases between the two germline ends. Written as DNA, the CDR3 is TGTGCCAGCAGCTTCACCCAAAGCACAGATACGCAGTATTTT. Translating gives CASSFTQSTDTQYF.

The rearrangement uses TRBV6-1 and TRBJ2-7, with no clear D. Near its end, the DNA agrees better with TRBJ2-1, so the J call may be wrong. CDR1 is MNHNS and CDR2 is SASEGT in the germline V gene. CDR3 length: 13 residues. CDR3 sequence: CASSDRIIGEQFF. The CDR3 DNA reads TGTGCCAGCAGTGATAGGATTATCGGTGAGCAGTTCTTC.

This clonotype has only a few counts. This rearrangement joins TRBV7-3 to TRBJ2-5, with unresolved D. Trimming took off 5 bases at V and 2 bases at J, with 9 bases between the two ends. Germline V gene lookup returns CDR1 SGHTA and CDR2 FQGTGA. This CDR3 spans 13 amino acids. The DNA of the CDR3 is TGTGCCAGCAGCCTTGGTGCGCAAGAGACCCAGTACTTC. This translates into CASSLGAQETQYF.

CDR3 nucleotides: TGTGCCAGCAGCTCCGTTGGGGACACTGAAGCTTTCTTT. Encoded protein: CASSSVGDTEAFF. The genes are TRBV7-6 and TRBJ2-3; D gene uncertain. The J call may be mistaken, given a closer DNA end match to TRBJ1-1. The CDR3 is 13 amino acids. In germline, CDR1 is SGHVS, CDR2 FNYEAQ.

Concerning this clonotype itself: A much larger clone differs from this one at a single base, so this may be a read error. The gene calls are TRBV11-2 and TRBJ2-7; 7 bases agree with TRBD1. Unmatched junction bases numbered 14, after V lost 5 bases and J lost 7 bases. The CDR3 is 15 residues long. The germline V gene encodes CDR1 SGHAT and CDR2 FQNNGV. The CDR3 protein is CASSSRDSSYNEQYF. The CDR3 bases are TGTGCCAGCAGCAGCCGGGACAGCTCCTACAATGAGCAGTACTTC.

This chain links TRBV6-6 with TRBJ2-2; the D is unclear. The CDR3 has 14 amino acids. Per germline, CDR1 MNHNY and CDR2 SVGAGI (reference sequence). The ends were cut back, 4 bases at V and 4 bases at J, with 10 bases in the middle. The CDR3 region has the DNA TGTGCCAGCAGTTTTTGGCGTAGCACCGGGGAGCTGTTTTTT. Protein product: CASSFWRSTGELFF.

The chain uses TRBV7-6 and TRBJ2-4; TRBD2 aligns across 10 bases. Germline V CDR1 and CDR2: SGHVS, FNYEAQ. The CDR3 has 15 residues. After removal of 2 bases from V and 9 bases from J, the junction contained 7 bases not matched to a gene. CDR3 sequence (DNA): TGTGCCAGCAGCTTATCTAGCGGGGGCCTGGGCATTCAGTACTTC. Encoded protein: CASSLSSGGLGIQYF.

The rearrangement uses TRBV6-2 or TRBV6-3 and TRBJ2-1, with 12 bases fitting TRBD1. The J call may not be correct, given that the DNA end is closer to TRBJ2-7. The CDR3 consists of 16 residues. Germline CDR1 and CDR2: MNHEY and SVGEGT. Here the CDR3 reads CASRVTGQGAGDTQYF. As DNA, the CDR3 is TGTGCCAGCAGAGTAACGGGACAGGGGGCAGGAGATACGCAGTACTTC.

The CDR3 sequence is CASSLWEGTEAFF. DNA for the CDR3: TGTGCCAGCAGCTTGTGGGAGGGAACTGAAGCTTTCTTT. The chain has TRBV7-6 and TRBJ1-1, with D unclear. This CDR3 contains 13 residues. CDR1 SGHVS and CDR2 FNYEAQ come from the germline V gene. Between the trimmed V and J ends, which lost 3 bases and 5 bases, there was a span of 10 bases. The entire variable domain, with the rest obtained from reference TRBV7-6 and TRBJ1-1, is as follows: GAGVSQSPRYKVTKRGQDVALRCDPISGHVSLYWYRQALGQGPEFLTYFNYEAQQDKSGLPNDRFSAERPEGSISTLTIQRTEQRDSAMYRCASSLWEGTEAFFGQGTRLTVV.

The CDR3 here is CASSVLGQPLEAGTDTQYF. The CDR3 bases are TGTGCCAGCAGCGTTCTGGGTCAGCCCTTAGAGGCGGGCACAGATACGCAGTATTTT. The chain couples TRBV7-6 to TRBJ2-3; D gene unclear. Trimming took off 5 bases at V and 1 base at J, with 25 bases between the two ends. CDR1 is SGHVS and CDR2 is FNYEAQ in the germline V gene. CDR3 length: 19 residues.

Only a few counts were recorded for this clonotype. The V and J genes are TRBV11-3 and TRBJ2-1; tentatively, D is TRBD2 (5 bases). The J call could be wrong; TRBJ2-7 is a better fit for the DNA end. Germline CDR1 SGHNT, CDR2 YENEEA. This CDR3 comprises 13 residues. The CDR3 region is CASSSSGLYEQYF. CDR3 nucleotides: TGTGCCAGCAGCTCGAGCGGTCTTTACGAGCAGTACTTC.

Notes on this clonotype: It is likely a read error, because the conserved phenylalanine at the end of the CDR3 is missing. This chain connects TRBV7-3 to TRBJ2-3; D not certain. The CDR3 runs to 12 residues. The germline V gene encodes CDR1 SGHTA and CDR2 FQGTGA. V lost 4 bases and J 6 bases, leaving 8 bases between the germline ends. The CDR3: CASSSYGDTQYL. CDR3 in DNA: TGTGCCAGCAGCTCCTACGGGGATACGCAGTATCTT.

This clonotype is medium-sized within its sample. CDR3 DNA: TGTGCCAGCAGCGTCACTAGCGGGGTTAACAATGAGCAGTTCTTC. This encodes CASSVTSGVNNEQFF. This chain uses TRBV7-2 with TRBJ2-1; 10 bases line up with TRBD2. The CDR3 is 15 residues long. The trim removed 5 bases at V and 5 bases at J, leaving 6 bases unmatched. Germline CDR1 is SGHTA and CDR2 is FQGNSA. Based on the CDR3 plus reference TRBV7-2 and TRBJ2-1, the full variable domain is GAGVSQSPSNKVTEKGKDVELRCDPISGHTALYWYRQSLGQGLEFLIYFQGNSAPDKSGLPSDRFSAERTGGSVSTLTIQRTQQEDSAVYLCASSVTSGVNNEQFFGPGTRLTVL.

The table lists this clonotype with a count of one. The conserved phenylalanine or tryptophan normally closing the CDR3 is absent here, so this likely arose from a read error. It is unclear where the CDR3 begins or ends on the DNA, so no DNA is shown, and the CDR3 is as TCRdb lists it. The chain couples TRBV7-2 to TRBJ1-6. The CDR3 length equals 9 residues, ends included. Germline V gene data show CDR1 as SGHTA and CDR2 as FQGNSA. CDR3 loop: CASSLVSFT.

This chain links TRBV7-3 with TRBJ2-5; 14 nucleotides agree with TRBD2. TRBJ2-1 explains the end of the DNA better; the J call may be wrong. The CDR3 is 16 amino acids. Germline CDR1 and CDR2: SGHTA and FQGTGA. DNA of the CDR3: TGTGCCAGCAGCCCTCCGGGACTAGCGGGAGCTAATGAGCAGTTCTTC. Its protein product is CASSPPGLAGANEQFF.

The chain links TRBV27 to TRBJ2-4; the match to TRBD1 covers 7 bases. The J call may be in error: the DNA end matches TRBJ2-7 better. The CDR3 spans 14 residues. Germline CDR1 is MNHEY and CDR2 is SMNVEV (reference sequence). The CDR3 loop reads CASSSGTASYEQYF. The CDR3 DNA reads as TGTGCCAGCAGTTCAGGGACAGCTTCCTACGAGCAGTACTTC.

Note on this clonotype: One junction end does not reproduce the germline sequence, and a read error may be involved. The J gene is TRBJ2-5, the V gene TRBV6-2 or TRBV6-3, with a weak D call TRBD2 (5 bases). Germline CDR1 and CDR2: MNHEY and SVGEGT. The length of the CDR3 is 14 residues. CDR3 sequence: CASRTLRGNSPLHF. CDR3 DNA: TGTGCCAGCAGGACCCTCAGAGGGAATTCACCCCTCCACTTC.

The chain has TRBV11-3 and TRBJ2-7; 9 bases are shared with TRBD1. The J call may be wrong; the DNA end is better matched by TRBJ2-5. There are 16 residues in the CDR3. The germline CDR1 and CDR2 sequences are SGHNT and YENEEA. The chain's CDR3 is CASSLAFGTGMETQYF. CDR3 nucleotides: TGTGCCAGCAGCTTAGCCTTCGGGACAGGGATGGAGACCCAGTACTTC.

J is TRBJ2-4 and V is TRBV7-6; weak D call: TRBD2 (5 bases). The DNA end lines up better with TRBJ2-1; the J call may be wrong. This CDR3 is built from 12 residues. CDR1 is SGHVS and CDR2 is FNYEAQ in the germline V gene. This CDR3 is CASSLSGNEQFF. CDR3 sequence (DNA): TGTGCCAGCAGCTTAAGCGGCAATGAGCAGTTCTTC.

The DNA for the CDR3 is TGTGCCAGCAACCGGGACTACTCCTACAATGAGCAGTTCTTC. Residues: CASNRDYSYNEQFF. The gene calls are TRBV28 and TRBJ2-1, with 7 bases fitting TRBD2. V was clipped by 7 bases and J by 0 bases; unmatched bases: 3. CDR3 length: 14 residues. From germline, CDR1 is MDHEN and CDR2 SYDVKM.

This chain links TRBV7-6 with TRBJ1-2; 9 bases agree with TRBD1. The germline V gene encodes CDR1 SGHVS and CDR2 FNYEAQ. J gave up 4 bases and V 3 bases, and 3 bases lay outside the gene matches. The CDR3 sequence is 14 residues long. The CDR3 sequence is CASSLGQGGYGYTF. The CDR3 nucleotides read TGTGCCAGCAGCTTGGGACAGGGTGGCTATGGCTACACCTTC.

This chain uses TRBV12-3 or TRBV12-4 with TRBJ2-3; D remains unclear. V gave up 6 bases and J gave up 2 bases, with 15 bases separating them. This CDR3 has 15 amino acids. The CDR3 loop is CASSPTPQFTDTQYF. CDR3 DNA: TGTGCCAGCAGCCCGACACCACAATTCACAGATACGCAGTATTTT.

The genes are TRBV5-5 and TRBJ2-3; maybe TRBD1 (7 bases). This CDR3 spans 15 amino acids. The V end lost 7 bases, the J end lost 6 bases, and 21 bases lay between the germline ends. From germline, CDR1 is SGHKS and CDR2 YYEKEE (reference sequence). This CDR3 is CASLYRGRGTDTQYF. CDR3 coding DNA: TGTGCCAGCTTATACAGGGGTCGGGGGACCGATACGCAGTATTTT.

The chain couples TRBV7-2 to TRBJ2-6, with unresolved D. CDR1 is SGHTA, CDR2 FQGNSA, per germline. The CDR3 totals 16 residues. Between the trimmed V and J ends, which lost 5 bases and 2 bases, there was a span of 13 bases. The CDR3 coding sequence is TGTGCCAGCAGCCGATACGGTGGGGCTGGGGCCAACGTCCTGACTTTC. This codes for CASSRYGGAGANVLTF. Full variable domain (remainder filled in from reference TRBV7-2 and TRBJ2-6): GAGVSQSPSNKVTEKGKDVELRCDPISGHTALYWYRQSLGQGLEFLIYFQGNSAPDKSGLPSDRFSAERTGGSVSTLTIQRTQQEDSAVYLCASSRYGGAGANVLTFGAGSRLTVL.